The 27 T cell receptor beta chains in this list originate from one sample, sequenced in a study of CD4+ T cells in melanoma. Sequencing was performed with immunoSEQ multiplex PCR; in TCRdb, only in-frame clones are kept and a portion is missing. The table records about 140,000 clones, nearly 95% of them present only once. The receptors derive from a human donor with melanoma.

V gene TRBV4-1 combines with J gene TRBJ1-2; a possible D gene is TRBD1 (5 bases). The CDR3 is made up of 14 amino acids. Germline loops: CDR1 MGHRA, CDR2 YSYEKL. Trimming shortened V by 1 base and J by 8 bases, and 14 bases separated the two germline ends. The CDR3 reads CASSQGRAGGGYTF. The CDR3, as DNA: TGCGCCAGCAGCCAAGGGAGGGCGGGGGGAGGCTACACCTTC.

The V call is TRBV11-2, the J call TRBJ2-7, with TRBD1 identical over 9 bases. V trimming: 5 bases; J trimming: 5 bases; junction bases outside the gene matches: 7. Germline V gene lookup returns CDR1 SGHAT and CDR2 FQNNGV. The CDR3 has 14 amino acids. The CDR3: CASSRDRAADEQYF. The CDR3 DNA is TGTGCCAGCAGCCGGGACAGGGCTGCTGACGAGCAGTACTTC.

The rearrangement uses TRBV4-1 and TRBJ2-1; 12 bases are a match to TRBD2. Germline assignment: CDR1 MGHRA and CDR2 YSYEKL. J was trimmed by 8 bases and V by 1 base; bases with no gene match: 6. CDR3 length: 16 residues. The CDR3 reads CASSQGASGGVDEQFF. CDR3 in DNA: TGCGCCAGCAGCCAAGGGGCTAGCGGGGGGGTAGATGAGCAGTTCTTC.

The V call is TRBV7-3, the J call TRBJ2-2; D assignment may be TRBD1 or TRBD2 (5 bases each). The germline V gene encodes CDR1 SGHTA and CDR2 FQGTGA. The V gene lost 3 bases and the J gene lost 1 base, with 6 bases spanning the gap. This CDR3 region has 14 residues. The CDR3 DNA sequence: TGTGCCAGCAGCTTTGGGGGGAACACCGGGGAGCTGTTTTTT. It codes for CASSFGGNTGELFF.

The rearrangement uses TRBV2 and TRBJ2-6, with D hard to call. Germline V gene data show CDR1 as SNHLY and CDR2 as FYNNEI. Trimming stripped 7 bases from V and 4 bases from J, with 17 bases between. This CDR3 comprises 16 residues. The CDR3 nucleotides are TGTGCCAGCACGCAGGAAGCATTGAGGGGGGCCAACGTCCTGACTTTC. Translating gives CASTQEALRGANVLTF.

The chain employs TRBV10-3 and TRBJ1-1; unclear D gene. Deletions cut 4 bases from V and 0 bases from J, with 12 bases between. The CDR3 extends over 15 amino acids. Germline CDR1 ENHRY, CDR2 SYGVKD. The CDR3 coding sequence is TGTGCCATCAGTGGTCAAACGGCGGTGAACACTGAAGCTTTCTTT. Translated: CAISGQTAVNTEAFF.

The rearrangement uses TRBV5-5 and TRBJ1-1; tentatively, D is TRBD1 (5 bases). The CDR3 extends over 14 amino acids. The ends were cut back, 0 bases at V and 4 bases at J, with 10 bases in the middle. Per germline, CDR1 SGHKS and CDR2 YYEKEE (reference sequence). Written as DNA, the CDR3 is TGTGCCAGCAGCTTGGGCGGGGGTTTCACTGAAGCTTTCTTT. Translation gives CASSLGGGFTEAFF.

The chain couples TRBV2 to TRBJ1-1; no firm D call. V dropped 2 bases and J dropped 0 bases, with 13 bases sitting between them. The CDR3 is 16 amino acids. CDR1 and CDR2 from the germline V gene are SNHLY and FYNNEI. The CDR3 DNA is TGTGCCAGCAGTGAACAGCGACAACTGATGAACACTGAAGCTTTCTTT. As protein: CASSEQRQLMNTEAFF. The whole variable domain, filled in from reference TRBV2 and TRBJ1-1, reads EPEVTQTPSHQVTQMGQEVILRCVPISNHLYFYWYRQILGQKVEFLVSFYNNEISEKSEIFDDQFSVERPDGSNFTLKIRSTKLEDSAMYFCASSEQRQLMNTEAFFGQGTRLTVV.

The V and J genes are TRBV2 and TRBJ2-1; 12 bases align to TRBD2. Germline V lookup: CDR1 SNHLY, CDR2 FYNNEI. After removal of 6 bases from V and 10 bases from J, the junction contained 10 bases not matched to a gene. The CDR3 runs 15 residues. CDR3 nucleotides: TGTGCCAGCAGCAAGAGACTAGCGGGGGAGGGGGAGCAGTTCTTC. This translates into CASSKRLAGEGEQFF.

V and J are TRBV7-9 and TRBJ1-1; 7 bases are a match to TRBD1. Germline assignment: CDR1 SEHNR and CDR2 FQNEAQ (reference sequence). The V gene end was trimmed by 4 bases and the J gene end by 11 bases; junction bases not matched to a gene: 10. This CDR3 is built from 13 residues. The CDR3 DNA is TGTGCCAGCAGCTCCGTCCAGGGGGTAGTTGCTTTCTTT. Residues: CASSSVQGVVAFF.

The chain recombines TRBV5-4 with TRBJ1-2; possible D gene TRBD1, 5 bases. CDR3 length: 14 residues. With 0 bases removed from V and 7 bases from J, the gap between germline ends came to 13 bases. The germline CDR1 and CDR2 sequences are SGHNT and YYREEE (reference sequence). The DNA for the CDR3 is TGTGCCAGCAGCTTGGTGGGGCTGGACGGTGGCTACACCTTC. The encoded protein is CASSLVGLDGGYTF.

The V and J genes are TRBV11-3 and TRBJ2-1; 7 nucleotides agree with TRBD2. V lost 6 bases and J lost 4; bases outside the gene matches: 9. Germline V gene data show CDR1 as SGHNT and CDR2 as YENEEA. CDR3 length equals 15 residues. The CDR3 loop is CASSPDPGGYNEQFF. For the CDR3, the DNA is TGTGCCAGCAGTCCAGACCCGGGGGGATACAATGAGCAGTTCTTC.

This chain joins TRBV5-1 and TRBJ2-3; D might be TRBD1 (5 bases). The germline V and J ends were trimmed by 0 bases and 8 bases, with 16 bases remaining between them. Germline CDR1 and CDR2: SGHRS and YFSETQ. The CDR3 contains 15 residues. CDR3 bases: TGCGCCAGCAGCTTGGGGCAGCTAGACCAGGGTACGCAGTATTTT. Encoded protein: CASSLGQLDQGTQYF.

This clone showed up just once. The chain links TRBV4-1 to TRBJ2-7; TRBD1 matches 9 bases. The V segment lost 2 bases and the J segment 4 bases; nucleotides outside the gene matches: 6. Per germline, CDR1 MGHRA and CDR2 YSYEKL. The CDR3 sequence is 15 residues long. CDR3 sequence: CASSQRPGQGYEQYF. The CDR3 coding sequence is TGCGCCAGCAGCCAACGACCGGGACAGGGTTACGAGCAGTACTTC.

Details on this clone: Other DNA sequences within the sample encode an identical CDR3. V and J are TRBV11-2 and TRBJ2-5, with 9 bases matching TRBD2. This CDR3 has 14 amino acids. V dropped 4 bases and J dropped 5; count of bases not matched to a gene: 5. CDR1 is SGHAT and CDR2 is FQNNGV in the germline V gene. The chain's CDR3 is CASSSGLAPETQYF. CDR3 DNA sequence: TGTGCCAGCAGCTCGGGACTAGCTCCTGAGACCCAGTACTTC.

The chain employs TRBV9 and TRBJ1-1; D gene ambiguous. Germline CDR1 is SGDLS and CDR2 is YYNGEE. The CDR3 has 15 amino acids. Between the trimmed V and J ends, which lost 4 bases and 1 base, there was a span of 14 bases. CDR3 bases: TGTGCCAGCAGCCCCTTCCCCCAGTCGAACACTGAAGCTTTCTTT. This codes for CASSPFPQSNTEAFF.

The rearrangement uses TRBV9 and TRBJ1-6; 11 nucleotides line up with TRBD1. The germline gives CDR1 SGDLS, CDR2 YYNGEE. This CDR3 has 14 amino acids. V trimming: 2 bases; J trimming: 11 bases; junction bases outside the gene matches: 3. The CDR3 protein is CASSVGQGDTPLHF. The CDR3, as DNA: TGTGCCAGCAGCGTGGGACAGGGGGACACACCCCTCCACTTT.

This rearrangement joins TRBV5-1 to TRBJ2-5, with D uncertain. The V gene's germline CDR1 is SGHRS and CDR2 YFSETQ. V lost 5 bases to trimming and J lost 3 bases, with 11 bases between them. CDR3 size: 13 residues. The CDR3 nucleotides are TGCGCCAGCAGTGGTTTATCCAAAGAGACCCAGTACTTC. Its translation is CASSGLSKETQYF.

The genes are TRBV11-2 and TRBJ1-6; D remains ambiguous. Germline-derived CDR1 and CDR2 are SGHAT and FQNNGV. Trimming cost V 5 bases and J 17 bases, with 13 bases left between them. CDR3 length: 11 residues. The CDR3 coding sequence is TGTGCCAGCAGCCGTTTCGAGGGAATCCACTTT. The encoded protein is CASSRFEGIHF.

The chain recombines TRBV30 with TRBJ1-2; no firm D call. This CDR3 contains 13 residues. The germline V gene has CDR1 GTSNPN and CDR2 SVGIG (reference sequence). Deletions cut 2 bases from V and 2 bases from J, with 9 bases between. The chain's CDR3 is CAWSNSMNYGYTF. In DNA, the CDR3 is TGTGCCTGGAGTAACAGCATGAACTATGGCTACACCTTC. Complete variable domain (other parts from reference TRBV30 and TRBJ1-2): SQTIHQWPATLVQPVGSPLSLECTVEGTSNPNLYWYRQAAGRGLQLLFYSVGIGQISSEVPQNLSASRPQDRQFILSSKKLLLSDSGFYLCAWSNSMNYGYTFGSGTRLTVV.

J is TRBJ2-5 and V is TRBV4-1; TRBD2 matches at 10 bases. V lost 0 bases, J lost 7 bases, and 11 bases stayed unmatched. The CDR3 totals 17 residues. CDR1 and CDR2 from the germline V gene are MGHRA and YSYEKL. Here the CDR3 reads CASSQDPVAGGSGTQYF. The CDR3 bases are TGCGCCAGCAGCCAAGACCCGGTAGCGGGGGGATCGGGGACCCAGTACTTC.

The chain links TRBV2 to TRBJ2-3; D gene uncertain. The CDR3 extends over 13 amino acids. Germline V gene sequence: CDR1 SNHLY, CDR2 FYNNEI. The V gene lost 11 bases and the J gene lost 2 bases, with 14 bases spanning the gap. CDR3 DNA sequence: TGTGCCGGAGAACAGTATCCCACAGATACGCAGTATTTT. This codes for CAGEQYPTDTQYF.

The chain uses TRBV27 and TRBJ1-1, with D possibly matching TRBD1 (5 bases). V was shortened by 1 base and J by 5 bases, with 8 bases between the two germline ends. Germline CDR1 MNHEY, CDR2 SMNVEV (reference sequence). The CDR3 runs to 13 residues. DNA for the CDR3: TGTGCCAGCAGTTTATACCGGGGGACTGAAGCTTTCTTT. Amino acids: CASSLYRGTEAFF.

The chain uses TRBV4-1 and TRBJ1-5, with 11 bases matching TRBD1. Germline V lookup: CDR1 MGHRA, CDR2 YSYEKL. CDR3 length: 20 residues. Germline trimming cut 3 bases from V and 7 bases from J; bases unmatched to any gene: 20. The CDR3 sequence: CASSHVRDRGLKRSSQPQHF. The CDR3 bases are TGCGCCAGCAGCCATGTCCGGGACAGGGGGTTAAAGAGGTCCTCCCAGCCCCAGCATTTT.

This chain connects TRBV18 to TRBJ2-5, with a possible D match to TRBD2 (6 bases). The germline V gene has CDR1 KGHSH and CDR2 LQKENI. Trimming stripped 4 bases from V and 5 bases from J, with 14 bases between. The CDR3 sequence is 14 residues long. The CDR3 loop reads CASSLQTRTETQYF. CDR3 sequence (DNA): TGTGCCAGCTCACTTCAGACTAGAACGGAGACCCAGTACTTC.

The V and J genes are TRBV19 and TRBJ1-1, with D perhaps matching TRBD1 (5 bases). Trimming left V 3 bases short and J 6 bases short, with 20 bases between. Germline loops: CDR1 LNHDA, CDR2 SQIVND (reference sequence). This CDR3 is 16 amino acids long. DNA of the CDR3: TGTGCCAGTAGTATCTCATTCACGGGCCCCAGGGCTGAAGCTTTCTTT. Amino acids: CASSISFTGPRAEAFF.

The V call is TRBV11-2, the J call TRBJ1-5; TRBD1 matches at 7 bases. The CDR3 has 15 amino acids. CDR1 is SGHAT, CDR2 FQNNGV, per germline. The V segment lost 5 bases and the J segment 0 bases; nucleotides outside the gene matches: 4. CDR3 region: CASSRGQNSNQPQHF. The CDR3 nucleotides are TGTGCCAGCAGCCGGGGACAGAATAGCAATCAGCCCCAGCATTTT.